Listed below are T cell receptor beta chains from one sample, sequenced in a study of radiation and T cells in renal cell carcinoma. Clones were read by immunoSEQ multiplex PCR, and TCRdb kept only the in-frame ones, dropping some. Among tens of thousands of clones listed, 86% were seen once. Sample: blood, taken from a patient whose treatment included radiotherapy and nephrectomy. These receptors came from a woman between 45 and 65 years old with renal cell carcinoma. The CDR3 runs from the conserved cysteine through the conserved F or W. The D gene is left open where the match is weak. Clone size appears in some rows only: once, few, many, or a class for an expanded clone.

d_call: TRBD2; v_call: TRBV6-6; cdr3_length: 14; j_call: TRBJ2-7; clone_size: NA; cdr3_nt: TGTGCCAGCAGCCGCGAAGCGGGGGTTTACGAGCAGTACTTC; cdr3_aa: CASSREAGVYEQYF
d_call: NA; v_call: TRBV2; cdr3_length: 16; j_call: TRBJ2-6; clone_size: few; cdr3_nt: TGTGCCAGCAGCGCCTCTTCAAGGTCTGGGGCCAACGTCCTGACTTTC; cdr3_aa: CASSASSRSGANVLTF
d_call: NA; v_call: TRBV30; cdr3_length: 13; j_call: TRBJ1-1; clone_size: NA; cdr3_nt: TGTGCCTGGAGTGTACAGATGAACACTGAAGCTTTCTTT; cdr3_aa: CAWSVQMNTEAFF
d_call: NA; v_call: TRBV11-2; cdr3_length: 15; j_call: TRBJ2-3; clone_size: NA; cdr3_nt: TGTGCCAGCAGCTTAGGACTTTCTAGCACAGATACGCAGTATTTT; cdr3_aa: CASSLGLSSTDTQYF
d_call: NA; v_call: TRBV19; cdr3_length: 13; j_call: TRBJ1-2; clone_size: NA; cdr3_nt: TGTGCCAGTAGTCCCCAGGACAGCTATGGCTACACCTTC; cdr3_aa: CASSPQDSYGYTF
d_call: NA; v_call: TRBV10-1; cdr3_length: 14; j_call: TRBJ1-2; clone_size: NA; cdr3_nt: TGCGCCAGCAGTCCTGCCGAGGGCAAGTATGGCTACACCTTC; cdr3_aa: CASSPAEGKYGYTF
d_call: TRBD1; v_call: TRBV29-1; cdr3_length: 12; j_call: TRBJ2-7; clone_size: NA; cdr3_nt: TGCAGCGGGGGACAGGGGTGGTACGAGCAGTACTTC; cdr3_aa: CSGGQGWYEQYF
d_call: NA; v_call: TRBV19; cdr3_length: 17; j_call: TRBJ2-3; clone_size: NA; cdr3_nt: TGTGCCAGTAGTACAAATCTCATTCAGGCGGGCACAGATACGCAGTATTTT; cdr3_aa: CASSTNLIQAGTDTQYF
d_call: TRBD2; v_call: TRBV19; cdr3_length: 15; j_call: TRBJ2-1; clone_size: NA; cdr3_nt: TGTGCCAGTAGTATTGGAGGCGGGAGGATCAATGAGCAGTTCTTC; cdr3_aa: CASSIGGGRINEQFF
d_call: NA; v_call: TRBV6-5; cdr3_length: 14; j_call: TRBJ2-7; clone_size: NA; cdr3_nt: TGTGCCAGCACCCGGGACTTCAGGGGCTACGAGCAGTACTTC; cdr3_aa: CASTRDFRGYEQYF
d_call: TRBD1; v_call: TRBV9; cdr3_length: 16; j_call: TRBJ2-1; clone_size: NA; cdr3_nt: TGTGCCAGCAGCGCCTTGACAGGGGGCGCCTACAATGAGCAGTTCTTC; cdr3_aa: CASSALTGGAYNEQFF
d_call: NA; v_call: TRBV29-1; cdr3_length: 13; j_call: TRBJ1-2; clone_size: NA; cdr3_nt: TGCAGCGTCAAAGCCAATACGGACTATGGCTACACCTTC; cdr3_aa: CSVKANTDYGYTF
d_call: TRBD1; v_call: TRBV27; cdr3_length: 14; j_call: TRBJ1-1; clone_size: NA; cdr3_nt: TGTGCCAGCAGATTGACAGGGGGCAACACTGAAGCTTTCTTT; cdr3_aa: CASRLTGGNTEAFF
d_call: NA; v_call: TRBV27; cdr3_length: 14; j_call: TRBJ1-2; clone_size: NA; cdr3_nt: TGTGCCAGCAGCCAAGTTGGCACCAGGCGTGGCTACACCTTC; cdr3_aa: CASSQVGTRRGYTF
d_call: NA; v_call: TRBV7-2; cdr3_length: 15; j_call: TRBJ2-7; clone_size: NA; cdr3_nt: TGTGCCAGCAGCCCACGGCAGCTAGACTCCTACGAGCAGTACTTC; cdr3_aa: CASSPRQLDSYEQYF
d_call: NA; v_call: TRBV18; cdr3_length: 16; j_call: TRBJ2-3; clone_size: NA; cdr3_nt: TGTGCCAGCTCGCTGAATCGAGTGATCTTCTCAGATACGCAGTATTTT; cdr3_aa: CASSLNRVIFSDTQYF
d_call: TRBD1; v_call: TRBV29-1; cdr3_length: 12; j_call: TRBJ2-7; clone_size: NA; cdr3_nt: TGCAGCGTCTCCGGGACAGGGGACGAGCAGTACTTC; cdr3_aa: CSVSGTGDEQYF
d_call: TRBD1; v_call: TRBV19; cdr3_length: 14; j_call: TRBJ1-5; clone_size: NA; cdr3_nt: TGTGCCAGTAGTACGGACAGGGTCAATCAGCCCCAGCATTTT; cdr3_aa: CASSTDRVNQPQHF
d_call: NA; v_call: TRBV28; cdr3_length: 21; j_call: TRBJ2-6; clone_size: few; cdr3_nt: TGTGCCAGCAGTTCGTCGGACAGTTTTCGTTATGGGAGCTCTGGGGCCAACGTCCTGACTTTC; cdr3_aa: CASSSSDSFRYGSSGANVLTF
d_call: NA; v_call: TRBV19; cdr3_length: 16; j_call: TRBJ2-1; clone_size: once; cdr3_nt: TGTGCCAGTAGTACCAGGACCGCGGAAAACTACAATGAGCAGTTCTTC; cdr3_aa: CASSTRTAENYNEQFF
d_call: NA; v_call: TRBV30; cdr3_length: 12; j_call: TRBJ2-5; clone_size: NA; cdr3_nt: TGTGCCTGGAGACGCAGCCAAGAGACCCAGTACTTC; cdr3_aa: CAWRRSQETQYF
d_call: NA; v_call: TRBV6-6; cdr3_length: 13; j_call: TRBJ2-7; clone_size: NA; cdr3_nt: TGTGCCAGCAGGGCCCGGAGCCTCGATGAGCAGTACTTC; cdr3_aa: CASRARSLDEQYF
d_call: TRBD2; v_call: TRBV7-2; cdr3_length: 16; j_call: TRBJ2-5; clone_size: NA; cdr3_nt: TGTGCCAGCAGCTTACGGCTAGCGGGAGTCGTGAAGACCCAGTACTTC; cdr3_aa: CASSLRLAGVVKTQYF